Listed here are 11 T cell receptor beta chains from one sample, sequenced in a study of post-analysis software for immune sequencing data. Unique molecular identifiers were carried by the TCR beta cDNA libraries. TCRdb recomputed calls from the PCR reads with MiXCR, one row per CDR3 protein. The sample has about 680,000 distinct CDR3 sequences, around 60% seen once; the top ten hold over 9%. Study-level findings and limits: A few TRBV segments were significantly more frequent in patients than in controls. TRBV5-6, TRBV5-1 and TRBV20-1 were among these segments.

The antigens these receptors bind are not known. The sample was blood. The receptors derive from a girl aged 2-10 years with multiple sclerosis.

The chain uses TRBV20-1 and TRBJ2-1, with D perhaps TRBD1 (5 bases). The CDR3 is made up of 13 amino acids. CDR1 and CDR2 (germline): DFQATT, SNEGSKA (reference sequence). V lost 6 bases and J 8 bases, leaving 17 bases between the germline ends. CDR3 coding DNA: TGCAGTGCAGCCGGGCCCCAAGGGGATGAGCAGTTCTTC. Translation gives CSAAGPQGDEQFF.

The CDR3 loop is CASSLETGITEAFF. The DNA for the CDR3 is TGTGCCAGCTCACTGGAGACAGGGATCACTGAAGCTTTCTTT. This chain uses TRBV18 with TRBJ1-1, with 7 positions matching TRBD1. CDR3 size: 14 residues. The germline V gene has CDR1 KGHSH and CDR2 LQKENI. V trimming: 4 bases; J trimming: 4 bases; junction bases outside the gene matches: 6.

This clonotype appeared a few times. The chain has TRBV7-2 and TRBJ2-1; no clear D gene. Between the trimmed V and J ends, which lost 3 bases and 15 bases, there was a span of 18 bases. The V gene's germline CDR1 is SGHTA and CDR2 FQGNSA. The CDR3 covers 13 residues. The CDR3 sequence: CASSFAPPGDMFF. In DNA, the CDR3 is TGTGCCAGCAGCTTTGCTCCCCCCGGAGATATGTTCTTC.

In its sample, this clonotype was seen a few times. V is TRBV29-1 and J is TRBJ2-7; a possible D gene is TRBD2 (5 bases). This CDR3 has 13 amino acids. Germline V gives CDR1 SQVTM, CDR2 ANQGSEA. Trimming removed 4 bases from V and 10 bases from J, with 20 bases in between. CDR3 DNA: TGCAGCGTTGTTCCGGGTTCGGGGAGAACCCAGTACTTC. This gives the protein CSVVPGSGRTQYF.

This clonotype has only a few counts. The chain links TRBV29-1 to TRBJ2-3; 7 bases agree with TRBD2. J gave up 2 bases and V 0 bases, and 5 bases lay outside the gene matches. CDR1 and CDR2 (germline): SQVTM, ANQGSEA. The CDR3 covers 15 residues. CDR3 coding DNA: TGCAGCGTTGAAGAGGGGGAGGGGTACACAGATACGCAGTATTTT. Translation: CSVEEGEGYTDTQYF.

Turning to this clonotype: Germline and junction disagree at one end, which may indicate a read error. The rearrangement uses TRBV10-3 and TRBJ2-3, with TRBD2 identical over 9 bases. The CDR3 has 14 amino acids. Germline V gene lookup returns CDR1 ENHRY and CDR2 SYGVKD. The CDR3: CAISGGGARDMQYF. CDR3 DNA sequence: TGTGCCATCAGTGGCGGGGGGGCTAGGGATATGCAGTATTTT.

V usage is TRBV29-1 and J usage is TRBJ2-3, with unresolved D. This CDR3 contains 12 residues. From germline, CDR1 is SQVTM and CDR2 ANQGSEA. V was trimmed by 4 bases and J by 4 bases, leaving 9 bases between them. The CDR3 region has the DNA TGCAGCGTTGTCAGCCCAGCAGATACGCAGTATTTT. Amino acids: CSVVSPADTQYF.

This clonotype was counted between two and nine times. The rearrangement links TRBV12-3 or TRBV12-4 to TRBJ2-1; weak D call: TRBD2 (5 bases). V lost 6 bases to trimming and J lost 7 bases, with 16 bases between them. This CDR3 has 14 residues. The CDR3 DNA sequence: TGTGCCAGCAGCCTCGGACTGACTCGGAATGAGCAGTTCTTC. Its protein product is CASSLGLTRNEQFF.

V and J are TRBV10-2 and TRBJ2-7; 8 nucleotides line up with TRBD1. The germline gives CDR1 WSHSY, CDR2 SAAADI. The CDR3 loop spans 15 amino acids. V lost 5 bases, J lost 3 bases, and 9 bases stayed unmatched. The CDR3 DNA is TGCGCCAGCAGTTATGGACAGGGTTCCAACTACGAGCAGTACTTC. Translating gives CASSYGQGSNYEQYF.

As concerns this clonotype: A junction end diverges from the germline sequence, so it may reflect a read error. The CDR3 nucleotides are TGTAGTGCTAGAGAACAGGGGATGAACACTGAAGCTTTCTTT. Translated, it gives CSAREQGMNTEAFF. This chain joins TRBV20-1 and TRBJ1-1; 7 bases map to TRBD1. This CDR3 has 14 residues. Germline V gene sequence: CDR1 DFQATT, CDR2 SNEGSKA (reference sequence).

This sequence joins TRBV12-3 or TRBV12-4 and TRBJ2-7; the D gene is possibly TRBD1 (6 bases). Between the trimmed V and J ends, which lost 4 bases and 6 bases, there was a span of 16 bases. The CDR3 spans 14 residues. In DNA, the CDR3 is TGTGCCAGCAGTTCTACCGACAGGTTCCGCGAGCAGTACTTC. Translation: CASSSTDRFREQYF.